The 14 T cell receptor beta chains below were found in one sample sequenced in a study of human T cells and chemical hapten exposure. As for time point: pre-sensitization, week 0. Treatment: therapeutic diphenylcyclopropenone sensitization with weekly scalp DPC. TCRdb re-analysed the RACE reads in MiXCR, keeping a single row per CDR3 protein. The sample holds 350,000 to 400,000 distinct CDR3 sequences; around 5.5% are singletons and the top ten take approximately 2.8%. The specimen was whole blood, collected in connection with sensitization to the hapten diphenylcyclopropenone (DPC). The receptor source for this set is a woman in her forties or fifties with alopecia areata. Some clones in this sample may be carry-over from other donors' samples.

The chain couples TRBV5-1 to TRBJ2-1; 12 nucleotides agree with TRBD2. The junction had 6 bases not matched to a gene; V was cut back by 6 bases and J by 8 bases. This CDR3 has 14 residues. Germline V CDR1 and CDR2: SGHRS, YFSETQ. The CDR3: CASTPSGGAYEQFF. DNA for the CDR3: TGCGCCAGCACCCCTAGCGGGGGGGCATATGAGCAGTTCTTC.

This clonotype was recorded many times. V gene TRBV13 combines with J gene TRBJ1-1; a possible D gene is TRBD1 (5 bases). The CDR3 spans 12 residues. V lost 3 bases to trimming and J lost 6 bases, with 8 bases between them. Germline values: CDR1 PRHDT, CDR2 FYEKMQ (reference sequence). The CDR3 region is CASSLGRAEAFF. CDR3 DNA sequence: TGTGCCAGCAGCTTGGGACGGGCTGAAGCTTTCTTT. Full variable domain (outside the CDR3, taken from reference TRBV13 and TRBJ1-1): AAGVIQSPRHLIKEKRETATLKCYPIPRHDTVYWYQQGPGQDPQFLISFYEKMQSDKGSIPDRFSAQQFSDYHSELNMSSLELGDSALYFCASSLGRAEAFFGQGTRLTVV.

This clonotype was observed a handful of times. V and J are TRBV6-6 and TRBJ1-3; a weak D match, TRBD1 (5 bases). CDR1 is MNHNY and CDR2 is SVGAGI in the germline V gene (reference sequence). The CDR3 extends over 15 amino acids. Trimming removed 6 bases from V and 0 bases from J, with 12 bases in between. This CDR3 is CASSRQPVSGNTIYF. The CDR3 nucleotides are TGTGCCAGCAGCCGACAGCCAGTCTCTGGAAACACCATATATTTT.

The chain has TRBV6-5 and TRBJ1-1; 11 nucleotides align to TRBD1. The trim removed 4 bases at V and 4 bases at J, leaving 17 bases unmatched. Germline loops: CDR1 MNHEY, CDR2 SVGAGI. The length of the CDR3 is 19 residues. DNA of the CDR3: TGTGCCAGCAGTTCCACTTCACTGGGGAGGGACAGGGGGACCACTGAAGCTTTCTTT. Translated, it gives CASSSTSLGRDRGTTEAFF.

This clonotype was observed a handful of times. CDR3 region: CSVPRGGEQFF. CDR3 sequence (DNA): TGCAGCGTCCCTAGAGGGGGCGAGCAGTTCTTC. This rearrangement joins TRBV29-1 to TRBJ2-1; 7 positions agree with TRBD1. After removal of 6 bases from V and 10 bases from J, the junction contained 6 bases not matched to a gene. CDR1 and CDR2 from the germline V gene are SQVTM and ANQGSEA. The CDR3 is made up of 11 amino acids.

This clonotype was counted at least ten times. The chain is built from TRBV7-8 and TRBJ2-3; 9 positions match TRBD2. The CDR3 runs 16 residues. The germline V gene encodes CDR1 SGHVS and CDR2 FQNEAQ. V shed 2 bases and J 2 bases; nucleotides not matched to a gene: 5. CDR3 DNA: TGTGCCAGCAGCTTATTCCTAGCGGGAAACACAGATACGCAGTATTTT. Protein: CASSLFLAGNTDTQYF.

This clonotype was counted ten times or more. V usage is TRBV20-1 and J usage is TRBJ2-3; the match to TRBD2 covers 10 bases. With V trimmed by 6 bases and J by 6 bases, 6 bases remained unmatched. The CDR3 is 13 amino acids. Germline CDR1 and CDR2: DFQATT and SNEGSKA (reference sequence). The CDR3 spells CSAPTSGADTQYF. Here the CDR3 DNA reads TGCAGTGCGCCTACTAGCGGGGCGGATACGCAGTATTTT.

The CDR3: CATSRGGQGTDTQYF. The DNA for the CDR3 is TGTGCCACCAGCAGAGGGGGACAGGGAACAGATACGCAGTATTTT. The V and J genes are TRBV15 and TRBJ2-3; 9 bases map to TRBD1. J gave up 3 bases and V 1 base, and 2 bases lay outside the gene matches. The germline gives CDR1 LNHNV, CDR2 YYDKDF (reference sequence). The CDR3 has 15 amino acids.

This clonotype appeared a few times. The chain recombines TRBV27 with TRBJ2-7; 12 nucleotides match TRBD2. Germline lookup yields CDR1 MNHEY and CDR2 SMNVEV (reference sequence). Trimming at V came to 0 bases and at J to 4 bases, leaving 1 base not matched to a gene. CDR3 length: 15 amino acids. This CDR3 reads CASSLSGTSGYEQYF. The CDR3 DNA reads as TGTGCCAGCAGTTTATCAGGGACTAGCGGGTACGAGCAGTACTTC.

This clonotype was seen ten or more times. CDR3 amino acids: CASSSTGQTYEQYF. CDR3 DNA: TGTGCCAGCAGCTCAACGGGACAAACCTACGAGCAGTACTTC. The chain employs TRBV7-8 and TRBJ2-7; TRBD1 might be the D (6 bases). Between the trimmed V and J ends, which lost 4 bases and 2 bases, there was a span of 12 bases. The CDR3 is 14 amino acids. Germline loops: CDR1 SGHVS, CDR2 FQNEAQ.

This clonotype occurred once. The chain combines TRBV5-6 with TRBJ2-6; D could derive from TRBD1 or TRBD2 (5 bases each). Germline assignment: CDR1 SGHDT and CDR2 YYEEEE. V was shortened by 0 bases and J by 0 bases, with 10 bases between the two germline ends. The CDR3 contains 17 residues. CDR3 sequence (DNA): TGTGCCAGCAGCTTGGTAGGGACCACCTCTGGGGCCAACGTCCTGACTTTC. This codes for CASSLVGTTSGANVLTF.

This clonotype occurred many times. The chain joins TRBV20-1 to TRBJ2-1; D remains unclear. V gave up 4 bases and J gave up 4 bases, with 5 bases separating them. CDR3 size: 11 residues. Germline V gene lookup returns CDR1 DFQATT and CDR2 SNEGSKA (reference sequence). CDR3 protein: CSAMGYNEQFF. The DNA of the CDR3 is TGCAGTGCTATGGGGTACAATGAGCAGTTCTTC.

This clonotype was picked up many times. The V gene is TRBV6-2 or TRBV6-3, the J gene TRBJ1-2; 8 bases agree with TRBD1. The CDR3 is made up of 12 amino acids. The ends lost 11 bases at V and 2 bases at J; junction bases unmatched: 4. The germline CDR1 and CDR2 sequences are MNHEY and SVGEGT. For the CDR3, the DNA is TGTGCCGGCGGACAGGGAAACTATGGCTACACCTTC. Its protein is CAGGQGNYGYTF.

This clonotype was detected only a few times. The CDR3 region has the DNA TGTGCCAGCAGCTTCCCCCCCACAGGGATCACTGAAGCTTTCTTT. Translation gives CASSFPPTGITEAFF. V is TRBV7-2 and J is TRBJ1-1; D is possibly TRBD1 (6 bases). Germline V gene data show CDR1 as SGHTA and CDR2 as FQGNSA. CDR3 size: 15 residues. Trimming shortened V by 3 bases and J by 4 bases, and 15 bases separated the two germline ends.